The 10 T cell receptor beta chains below come from one sample, sequenced in a study of T cell changes during pregnancy in multiple sclerosis (dated by TCRdb to between 2017 and 2020). The library was produced with the immunoSEQ multiplex PCR assay. Held by TCRdb, this immuneACCESS table contains in-frame sequences only and omits some clones. Under half of the omission traces to an unresolved V gene where checked; the cause of the rest is unknown. For this sample the table gives about 18,000 clones, of which over 65% were detected only once. The ten largest clones add up to roughly 9.6% of the sample. The starting material was CD8+ T cells from peripheral blood mononuclear cells, obtained after pregnancy. The source is a female donor with multiple sclerosis, enrolled in a pregnancy study.

The rearrangement uses TRBV13 and TRBJ2-3, with D possibly being TRBD2 (6 bases). Per the germline V gene, CDR1 is PRHDT and CDR2 is FYEKMQ (reference sequence). The CDR3 is made up of 16 amino acids. V lost 4 bases and J 3 bases, leaving 17 bases between the germline ends. The chain's CDR3 is CASSSKLATVTDTQYF. Here the CDR3 DNA reads TGTGCCAGCAGCTCCAAACTAGCAACGGTGACAGATACGCAGTATTTT.

The chain has TRBV29-1 and TRBJ2-7; the match to TRBD1 covers 8 bases. Germline V gene data show CDR1 as SQVTM and CDR2 as ANQGSEA. V gave up 7 bases and J gave up 3 bases; unmatched junction bases: 8. The CDR3 covers 13 residues. The CDR3 DNA reads as TGCAGCGCCGGGACAGGAGCCCTCTACGAGCAGTACTTC. Its protein product is CSAGTGALYEQYF.

The V and J genes are TRBV30 and TRBJ2-1, with 9 positions matching TRBD2. Germline CDR1 is GTSNPN and CDR2 is SVGIG (reference sequence). The CDR3 is 14 residues long. Trimming at V came to 2 bases and at J to 6 bases, leaving 5 bases not matched to a gene. The CDR3, as DNA: TGTGCCTGGAGTACCGGTAGCGGGGGCAATGAGCAGTTCTTC. It yields the protein CAWSTGSGGNEQFF.

This chain uses TRBV7-6 with TRBJ1-3; the D gene is possibly TRBD1 (5 bases). The germline CDR1 and CDR2 sequences are SGHVS and FNYEAQ. The CDR3 contains 15 residues. V was clipped by 5 bases and J by 0 bases, with 11 bases between them. This CDR3 is CASSADGGSGNTIYF. DNA of the CDR3: TGTGCCAGCAGCGCTGACGGGGGCTCTGGAAACACCATATATTTT.

This sequence joins TRBV19 and TRBJ2-1; 8 bases agree with TRBD1. Germline V CDR1 and CDR2: LNHDA, SQIVND (reference sequence). The junction had 5 bases not matched to a gene; V was cut back by 5 bases and J by 5 bases. The CDR3 totals 14 residues. As DNA, the CDR3 is TGTGCCAGTAGTTGGGGACAGGCGAACAATGAGCAGTTCTTC. It translates to CASSWGQANNEQFF.

This chain links TRBV30 with TRBJ2-3; a possible D gene is TRBD2 (6 bases). Looked up from germline, CDR1 is GTSNPN and CDR2 is SVGIG (reference sequence). CDR3 length equals 14 residues. V gave up 3 bases and J gave up 2 bases, with 12 bases separating them. The CDR3 spells CAWSLGGSTDTQYF. CDR3 coding DNA: TGTGCCTGGAGCCTCGGGGGATCCACAGATACGCAGTATTTT.

This clone is medium-sized (0.01 to 0.1%) by share. This chain joins TRBV27 and TRBJ2-2; the D gene is possibly TRBD2 (5 bases). V lost 3 bases to trimming and J lost 7 bases, with 15 bases between them. Germline CDR1 reads MNHEY; CDR2 reads SMNVEV (reference sequence). The CDR3 sequence is 15 residues long. CDR3 coding DNA: TGTGCCAGCAGTTTTATGATGGGGAGTATCGGGGAGCTGTTTTTT. Translating gives CASSFMMGSIGELFF.

This clone was detected a few times. The chain uses TRBV5-8 and TRBJ2-2, with 9 nucleotides matching TRBD2. The junction had 9 bases not matched to a gene; V was cut back by 4 bases and J by 2 bases. The CDR3 extends over 17 amino acids. From germline, CDR1 is SGHTS and CDR2 YDEGEE. The CDR3 DNA reads as TGTGCCAGCAGCCCACGCGATAGCGGGGGTAACACCGGGGAGCTGTTTTTT. As protein: CASSPRDSGGNTGELFF.

This chain links TRBV5-5 with TRBJ1-1, with TRBD1 as a possible D gene (6 bases). The CDR3 length is 14 residues. CDR1 SGHKS and CDR2 YYEKEE come from the germline V gene (reference sequence). Deletions cut 4 bases from V and 6 bases from J, with 16 bases between. DNA of the CDR3: TGTGCCAGCAGCCCCACAGGGATAAGGGCTGAAGCTTTCTTT. Translating gives CASSPTGIRAEAFF.

The chain employs TRBV25-1 and TRBJ2-7; 7 bases are shared with TRBD2. This CDR3 is 16 amino acids long. CDR1 and CDR2 from the germline V gene are MGHDK and SYGVNS. The ends lost 2 bases at V and 1 base at J; junction bases unmatched: 8. This CDR3 is CASSEPDTGGSYEQYF. The DNA for the CDR3 is TGTGCCAGCAGTGAACCGGACACGGGAGGTTCCTACGAGCAGTACTTC.